The clone carrying this T cell receptor (beta chain) was seen a few times. This sample was included in a study of blood T cells in healthy people across ages. The CDR3 totals 17 residues. V shed 5 bases, J shed 0 bases, and the junction held 5 bases outside the gene matches. In germline, CDR1 is SGHVS, CDR2 FQNEAQ. Sample-barcoded 5' priming and a J-beta primer mix drove a second PCR of roughly 7 to 11 cycles. TCRdb processed the 5' RACE reads anew with MiXCR; each CDR3 protein has one entry. The data hold some 800,000 distinct CDR3 sequences, with under 55% observed a single time. The source is a man between 60 and 70 years old in good health. The sequenced material came from blood. The V call is TRBV7-8, the J call TRBJ2-6; TRBD1 agrees at 9 bases. CDR3 sequence (DNA): TGTGCCAGCAGCCGGGACAGGGCAATCTCTGGGGCCAACGTCCTGACTTTC. Encoded protein: CASSRDRAISGANVLTF.